Listed below are T cell receptor beta chains from one sample, sequenced in a study of cytomegalovirus exposure and HLA in healthy donors. This table comes from immunoSEQ multiplex PCR, and its TCRdb copy is limited to in-frame clones, with some not included. The sample includes 200,000 to 250,000 clones, roughly 84% of them seen just once. Specimen: PBMCs. Receptors were obtained from a boy aged 2-9 years in good health and CMV-seronegative. CDR3s include the opening cysteine and the closing phenylalanine or tryptophan. Fields, in order: J gene, clone size, D gene, V gene, CDR3 protein, CDR3 DNA. A D gene is named only where the DNA matches it firmly. Part of the rows lack a size; the others show once, few, many or a class for expanded clones.

TRBJ2-7 . TRBD2 TRBV4-2 CASSQVGGGSPVQYF TGTGCCAGCAGCCAAGTTGGGGGGGGAAGTCCAGTGCAGTACTTC
TRBJ1-1 few TRBD1 TRBV10-3 CAISETGVNTEAFF TGTGCCATCAGTGAAACAGGGGTGAACACTGAAGCTTTCTTT
TRBJ2-2 . TRBD1 TRBV19 CASSGTAVTGELFF TGTGCCAGTAGTGGGACAGCTGTCACCGGGGAGCTGTTTTTT
TRBJ2-3 . TRBD1 TRBV10-3 CAASVGDRVADTQYF TGTGCCGCCTCGGTGGGGGACAGGGTAGCAGATACGCAGTATTTT
TRBJ2-1 . . TRBV5-4 CASSLGGDSYNEQFF TGTGCCAGCAGCTTAGGGGGGGACTCCTACAATGAGCAGTTCTTC
TRBJ2-2 . . TRBV11-3 CASSEGWRDTGELFF TGTGCCAGCAGCGAGGGTTGGCGAGACACCGGGGAGCTGTTTTTT
TRBJ2-3 . TRBD2 TRBV11-2 CASSFPAGESTDTQYF TGTGCCAGCAGCTTCCCAGCGGGAGAAAGCACAGATACGCAGTATTTT
TRBJ1-2 . . TRBV7-9 CASSLGTDHYGYTF TGTGCCAGCAGCTTAGGGACAGACCACTATGGCTACACCTTC
TRBJ2-7 . TRBD1 TRBV27 CASSLEGTVLYEQYF TGTGCCAGCAGTTTAGAAGGGACAGTATTGTACGAGCAGTACTTC
TRBJ2-1 . TRBD2 TRBV11-2 CASSLGASGINYNEQFF TGTGCCAGCAGCCTGGGGGCTAGCGGGATTAACTACAATGAGCAGTTCTTC
TRBJ1-3 . TRBD1 TRBV5-1 CASSLGGTGAPGNTIYF TGCGCCAGCAGCTTGGGGGGGACAGGGGCTCCTGGAAACACCATATATTTT
TRBJ2-5 . TRBD1 TRBV13 CASSLGRGQGKQETQYF TGTGCCAGCAGCTTAGGCCGGGGACAGGGAAAGCAAGAGACCCAGTACTTC
TRBJ2-7 . . TRBV11-2 CASSLLDGGQYF TGTGCCAGCAGCCTCTTGGACGGAGGGCAGTACTTC
TRBJ1-4 . TRBD1 TRBV19 CASRPQGAGEKLFF TGTGCCAGTAGACCACAGGGGGCCGGGGAAAAACTGTTTTTT
TRBJ2-7 . TRBD1 TRBV2 CASSEALGQGLGEQYF TGTGCCAGCAGTGAAGCGCTTGGACAGGGCCTTGGCGAGCAGTACTTC
TRBJ2-7 . . TRBV7-9 CASSSPDRRLSYEQYF TGTGCCAGCAGCTCGCCTGACAGGAGACTATCCTACGAGCAGTACTTC
TRBJ1-1 . . TRBV7-9 CASSYRVGTEAFF TGTGCCAGCAGCTACCGGGTTGGCACTGAAGCTTTCTTT
TRBJ2-7 . TRBD2 TRBV27 CASSLYAGAAYEQYF TGTGCCAGCAGTTTATATGCGGGAGCCGCCTACGAGCAGTACTTC
TRBJ2-1 . . TRBV14 CASSQDNEWPPGGYEQFF TGTGCCAGCAGCCAAGATAATGAGTGGCCACCGGGTGGGTATGAGCAGTTCTTC
TRBJ1-2 . . TRBV2 CASSIGGEGYTF TGTGCCAGCAGTATCGGGGGAGAAGGCTACACCTTC
TRBJ2-3 . . TRBV4-1 CASSPTTDLSTDTQYF TGCGCCAGCAGCCCAACGACAGATCTTAGCACAGATACGCAGTATTTT
TRBJ1-1 . . TRBV12-5 CASGLLLTGGRMNTEAFF TGTGCTAGTGGTTTGTTGCTGACGGGGGGGAGGATGAACACTGAAGCTTTCTTT
TRBJ2-1 . . TRBV2 CASSSFPGSYNEQFF TGTGCCAGCAGCTCGTTCCCCGGCTCCTACAATGAGCAGTTCTTC
TRBJ2-5 . . TRBV11-2 CASSYGKKETQYF TGTGCCAGCAGCTACGGGAAGAAAGAGACCCAGTACTTC
TRBJ2-7 . . TRBV6-5 CASSSPLGHEQYF TGTGCCAGCAGTTCCCCACTGGGGCACGAGCAGTACTTC
TRBJ2-5 . TRBD2 TRBV14 CASSQVLAGQETQYF TGTGCCAGCAGCCAAGTTCTAGCGGGACAAGAGACCCAGTACTTC
TRBJ2-7 few TRBD2 TRBV6-1 CASSEEVAGGYEQYF TGTGCCAGCAGTGAAGAGGTAGCGGGGGGATACGAGCAGTACTTC
TRBJ2-7 . . TRBV19 CASSISVAYEQYF TGTGCCAGTAGTATAAGCGTTGCCTACGAGCAGTACTTC
TRBJ2-3 once TRBD2 TRBV10-2 CASSLAGGRSTDTQYF TGCGCCAGCAGTTTAGCGGGGGGGCGGAGCACAGATACGCAGTATTTT
TRBJ2-1 . TRBD2 TRBV29-1 CSVELSGRGMYNEQFF TGCAGCGTTGAACTTAGCGGGAGAGGGATGTACAATGAGCAGTTCTTC
TRBJ2-1 . TRBD2 TRBV4-2 CASSQAWTSGNNEQFF TGTGCCAGCAGCCAAGCGTGGACTAGCGGGAACAATGAGCAGTTCTTC
TRBJ1-2 . . TRBV6-1 CASSEAGRGSGGYTF TGTGCCAGCAGTGAAGCTGGCAGGGGATCAGGTGGCTACACCTTC
TRBJ2-3 . TRBD2 TRBV6-1 CASSEFDGGGDTQYF TGTGCCAGCAGTGAATTTGACGGGGGGGGAGATACGCAGTATTTT
TRBJ2-5 . . TRBV9 CASSVTGSAGRETQYF TGTGCCAGCAGCGTAACCGGGTCGGCAGGGCGGGAGACCCAGTACTTC
TRBJ1-2 . . TRBV27 CASSDSRVTYGGYTF TGTGCCAGCAGTGACTCCAGGGTAACCTATGGTGGCTACACCTTC
TRBJ2-3 . TRBD2 TRBV11-2 CASSDGTSGTDTQYF TGTGCCAGCAGCGACGGGACTAGCGGCACAGATACGCAGTATTTT
TRBJ2-1 . TRBD2 TRBV6-1 CASTWASGRTALF TGTGCCAGCACTTGGGCTAGCGGGAGGACCGCCCTCTTC
TRBJ1-1 . . TRBV30 CAWSVGGTNTEAFF TGTGCCTGGAGTGTCGGAGGGACCAACACTGAAGCTTTCTTT
TRBJ2-2 . TRBD1 TRBV14 CASSQVGQYTGELFF TGTGCCAGCAGCCAAGTGGGACAGTACACCGGGGAGCTGTTTTTT
TRBJ2-5 . . TRBV30 CAWSVRRGLQETQYF TGTGCCTGGAGTGTACGGCGGGGCCTCCAAGAGACCCAGTACTTC
TRBJ2-7 . TRBD2 TRBV30 CAWSRRGVSEQYF TGTGCCTGGAGTAGGCGGGGGGTCTCCGAGCAGTACTTC
TRBJ2-7 once . TRBV7-9 CSSSSGAYEQYF TGTTCCAGCAGTTCAGGGGCCTACGAGCAGTACTTC
TRBJ2-1 . TRBD2 TRBV7-2 CASSFGTTNNEQFF TGTGCCAGCAGCTTCGGGACTACGAACAATGAGCAGTTCTTC
TRBJ2-7 once TRBD2 TRBV6-6 CASSPHLAGYEQYF TGTGCCAGCAGTCCCCATCTAGCGGGGTACGAGCAGTACTTC